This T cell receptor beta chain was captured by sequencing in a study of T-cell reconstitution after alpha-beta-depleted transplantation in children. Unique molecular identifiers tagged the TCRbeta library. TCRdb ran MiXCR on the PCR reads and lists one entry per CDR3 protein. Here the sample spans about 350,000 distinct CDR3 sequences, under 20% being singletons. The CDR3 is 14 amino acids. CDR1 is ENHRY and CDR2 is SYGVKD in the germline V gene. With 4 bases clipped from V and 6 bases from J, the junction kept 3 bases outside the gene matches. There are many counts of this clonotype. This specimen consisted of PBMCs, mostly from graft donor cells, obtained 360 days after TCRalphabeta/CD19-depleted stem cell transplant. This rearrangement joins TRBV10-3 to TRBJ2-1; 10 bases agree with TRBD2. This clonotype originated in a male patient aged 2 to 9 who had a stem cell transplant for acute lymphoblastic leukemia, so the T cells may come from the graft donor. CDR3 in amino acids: CAISVAGGRNEQFF. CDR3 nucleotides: TGTGCCATCAGTGTAGCGGGAGGACGCAATGAGCAGTTCTTC.